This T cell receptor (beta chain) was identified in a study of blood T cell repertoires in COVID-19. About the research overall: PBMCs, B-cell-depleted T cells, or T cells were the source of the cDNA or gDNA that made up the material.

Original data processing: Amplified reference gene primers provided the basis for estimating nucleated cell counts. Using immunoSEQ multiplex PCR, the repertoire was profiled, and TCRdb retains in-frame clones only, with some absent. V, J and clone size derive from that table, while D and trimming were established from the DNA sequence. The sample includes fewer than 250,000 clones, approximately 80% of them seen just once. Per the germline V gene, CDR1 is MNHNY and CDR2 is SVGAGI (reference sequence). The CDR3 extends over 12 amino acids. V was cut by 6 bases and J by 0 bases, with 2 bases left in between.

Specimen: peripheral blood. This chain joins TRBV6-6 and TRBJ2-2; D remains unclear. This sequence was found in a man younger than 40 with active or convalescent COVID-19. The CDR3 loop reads CASSSNTGELFF. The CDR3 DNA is TGTGCCAGCAGCTCGAACACCGGGGAGCTGTTTTTT.